These 12 T cell receptor beta chains originate from one sample sequenced in a study of blood T cell repertoires in COVID-19. Libraries were prepared by immunoSEQ multiplex PCR; TCRdb keeps only in-frame clonotypes and omits some of them. The sample includes some 100,000 clones, approximately 92% seen only once; the top ten take about 6.3%. Input material: peripheral blood. The receptors were gathered from a woman aged 55-70 years with active COVID-19.

This clone has a single count. The chain combines TRBV12-3 or TRBV12-4 with TRBJ1-2; TRBD1 aligns across 7 bases. The V gene end was trimmed by 6 bases and the J gene end by 7 bases; junction bases not matched to a gene: 5. CDR3 length: 12 amino acids. DNA for the CDR3: TGTGCCAGCAGCTCAGACAGGGTTGGCTACACCTTC. Translation gives CASSSDRVGYTF.

CDR3 sequence: CASMDKIRSDTQYF. The DNA of the CDR3 is TGTGCCAGCATGGACAAAATTCGGTCAGATACGCAGTATTTT. This chain links TRBV21-1 with TRBJ2-3; the listed D gene, TRBD1, was not tested against the DNA. TRBV21-1 has pseudogene status. There are 14 residues in the CDR3.

The rearrangement uses TRBV4-2 and TRBJ1-2; 9 nucleotides match TRBD1. CDR1 is LGHNA, CDR2 YNFKEQ, per germline. This CDR3 comprises 14 residues. V lost 2 bases, J lost 6 bases, and 4 bases stayed unmatched. As DNA, the CDR3 is TGTGCCAGCAGCCAACCAGGGACAGGGAATGGCTACACCTTC. This translates into CASSQPGTGNGYTF.

The V and J genes are TRBV6-5 and TRBJ2-1, with TRBD2 matching 12 bases. V was clipped by 5 bases and J by 2 bases; unmatched bases: 1. There are 15 residues in the CDR3. CDR1 and CDR2 (germline): MNHEY, SVGAGI. The CDR3 is CASSRTSGTYNEQFF. The CDR3 nucleotides read TGTGCCAGCAGTAGGACTAGCGGGACCTACAATGAGCAGTTCTTC.

This chain connects TRBV7-3 to TRBJ2-3, with 14 bases identical to TRBD2. The CDR3 consists of 16 residues. CDR1 SGHTA and CDR2 FQGTGA come from the germline V gene. Trimming took 5 bases from V and 1 from J; bases not matched to a gene: 2. CDR3 DNA sequence: TGTGCCAGCAGCCAGGGACTAGCGGGAGGCACAGATACGCAGTATTTT. It translates to CASSQGLAGGTDTQYF.

This sequence joins TRBV3-1 (or the pseudogene TRBV3-2) and TRBJ2-5; possibly TRBD1 for D (5 bases). V was shortened by 4 bases and J by 0 bases, with 12 bases between the two germline ends. This CDR3 has 15 amino acids. CDR1 and CDR2 (germline): LGHDT, YNNKEL (reference sequence). DNA of the CDR3: TGTGCCAGCAGCCCCGGGTGGGGCCACCAAGAGACCCAGTACTTC. Translation: CASSPGWGHQETQYF.

The genes are TRBV6-1 and TRBJ1-1; no firm D call. Per germline, CDR1 MNHNS and CDR2 SASEGT. The CDR3 is 14 amino acids. Trimming shortened V by 1 base and J by 2 bases, and 8 bases separated the two germline ends. The CDR3 region is CASSEVRQNTEAFF. CDR3 nucleotides: TGTGCCAGCAGTGAAGTGAGGCAAAACACTGAAGCTTTCTTT.

The chain employs TRBV30 and TRBJ2-2, with 11 bases aligning to TRBD1. Trimming cost V 2 bases and J 6 bases; bases outside gene matches: 5. The CDR3 runs to 15 residues. Per germline, CDR1 GTSNPN and CDR2 SVGIG (reference sequence). The CDR3 loop reads CAWSTGTGGAGELFF. The DNA of the CDR3 is TGTGCCTGGAGTACCGGGACAGGGGGTGCCGGGGAGCTGTTTTTT.

The V call is TRBV7-9, the J call TRBJ2-1; 14 bases fit TRBD2. The V gene end was trimmed by 5 bases and the J gene end by 7 bases; junction bases not matched to a gene: 7. The CDR3 contains 16 residues. Germline V gene lookup returns CDR1 SEHNR and CDR2 FQNEAQ (reference sequence). CDR3 sequence reads: CASSRLAGGIGNEQFF. For the CDR3, the DNA is TGTGCCAGCAGCCGACTAGCGGGAGGGATTGGGAATGAGCAGTTCTTC.

The chain employs TRBV7-8 and TRBJ2-7; D ambiguous. Germline V lookup: CDR1 SGHVS, CDR2 FQNEAQ. The CDR3 sequence is 12 residues long. Trimming removed 3 bases from V and 1 base from J, with 4 bases in between. CDR3 sequence: CASSFKSYEQYF. CDR3 bases: TGTGCCAGCAGCTTTAAATCCTACGAGCAGTACTTC.

The V and J genes are TRBV11-2 and TRBJ1-5; 9 positions match TRBD1. Per germline, CDR1 SGHAT and CDR2 FQNNGV. The CDR3 has 15 residues. Germline trimming cut 4 bases from V and 7 bases from J; bases unmatched to any gene: 8. In nucleotides, the CDR3 is TGTGCCAGCAGCTCCTTACAGGGGGCAGGACAGCCCCAGCATTTT. Its protein is CASSSLQGAGQPQHF.

The rearrangement uses TRBV7-2 and TRBJ2-1; 7 nucleotides agree with TRBD2. V was clipped by 1 base and J by 7 bases; unmatched bases: 4. Germline values: CDR1 SGHTA, CDR2 FQGNSA. The CDR3 covers 14 residues. DNA for the CDR3: TGTGCCAGCAGCTTAGGGGAGGGCCGTAATGAGCAGTTCTTC. Translated, it gives CASSLGEGRNEQFF.